This record concerns one T cell receptor beta chain sequence. Its target is unknown. 13 Jbeta primers and 60 Vbeta primers were used for the PCR. Sequenced by immunoSEQ multiplex PCR; TCRdb stores in-frame clones only, minus some. The data show approximately 120,000 clones, under 80% seen once. This specimen comes from a study of cytomegalovirus exposure and HLA in healthy donors. Germline CDR1 is SNHLY and CDR2 is FYNNEI. Trimming pared 4 bases from V and 7 bases from J, leaving 14 bases between. This CDR3 region has 14 residues. General study results and limits: One cluster of highly shared sequence variants probably arose as a sequencing artifact.

This sequence was found in a man between 40 and 49 years old in good health and CMV-seropositive. Input material: PBMCs. The V and J genes are TRBV2 and TRBJ2-1; weak D call: TRBD2 (6 bases). The DNA of the CDR3 is TGTGCCAGCAGTGGGCTCCGGGACTTGAATGAGCAGTTCTTC. Translated: CASSGLRDLNEQFF.